The text below deals with one T cell receptor (beta chain). Its antigen remains unidentified. The data were taken from a study of cytomegalovirus exposure and HLA in healthy donors. Points from the study as a whole: A list of more than 150 TCR beta chains associated with cytomegalovirus was given. Analysis performed later found 16,951 TCR beta sequences associated with HLA alleles at 0.05 false discovery rate.

Germline-derived CDR1 and CDR2 are SNHLY and FYNNEI. The CDR3 spans 13 residues. V gave up 0 bases and J gave up 11 bases, with 11 bases separating them. Primers for the PCR totalled 60 Vbeta and 13 Jbeta. Repertoires were generated with immunoSEQ multiplex PCR, while TCRdb's copy carries only in-frame clones and drops some. This sample has some 150,000 clones, with around 77% found just once. Donors had nominal health at sampling but likely had unrecorded immune exposures. The sample consisted of PBMCs. The receptor comes from a woman aged 25-40 years in good health and CMV-seronegative. The chain recombines TRBV2 with TRBJ1-5; tentative D call: TRBD1 (6 bases). The CDR3 here is CASSEAGRGAQHF. Written as DNA, the CDR3 is TGTGCCAGCAGTGAAGCTGGGAGGGGGGCCCAGCATTTT.